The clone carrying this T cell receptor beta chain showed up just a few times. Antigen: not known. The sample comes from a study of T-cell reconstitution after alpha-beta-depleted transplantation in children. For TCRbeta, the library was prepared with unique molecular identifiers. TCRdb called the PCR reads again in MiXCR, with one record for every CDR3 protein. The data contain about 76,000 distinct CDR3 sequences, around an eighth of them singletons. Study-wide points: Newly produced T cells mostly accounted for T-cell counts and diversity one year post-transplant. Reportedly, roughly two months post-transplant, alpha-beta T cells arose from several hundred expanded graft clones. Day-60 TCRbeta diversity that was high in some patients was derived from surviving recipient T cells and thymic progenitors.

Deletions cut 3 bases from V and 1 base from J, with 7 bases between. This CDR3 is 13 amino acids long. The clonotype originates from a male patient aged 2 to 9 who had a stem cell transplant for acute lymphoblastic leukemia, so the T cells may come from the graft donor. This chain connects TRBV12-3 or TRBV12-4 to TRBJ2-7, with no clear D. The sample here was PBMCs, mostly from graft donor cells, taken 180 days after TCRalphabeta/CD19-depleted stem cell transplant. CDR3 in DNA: TGTGCCAGCAGTTTTTTCAGATCCTACGAGCAGTACTTC. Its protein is CASSFFRSYEQYF.